This T cell receptor (beta chain) was documented in a study of monozygotic twins with inflammatory bowel disease. Findings of the study overall: Researchers reported no repertoire similarity difference between concordant and discordant twins, possibly from limited power. No distinction between different T cell subtypes was possible. Fewer clonotypes were shared with others by IBD patients than by healthy twins, especially with disease activity.

Note on this clonotype: Its antigen is unknown.

The CDR3 totals 19 residues. Germline V gene lookup returns CDR1 SNHLY and CDR2 FYNNEI. Nested PCRs of approximately 17 and 9 cycles, two in total, were run on TCRalpha and TCRbeta cDNA. Following a re-call of the 5' RACE reads, TCRdb has one entry per CDR3 protein and lacks DNA. The sample includes fewer than 550,000 distinct CDR3 sequences. The receptor's source is a human donor with ulcerative colitis or Crohn's disease, or a healthy co-twin of an affected twin (not recorded which). This chain uses TRBV2 with TRBJ1-4; TCRdb indicates TRBD1, and absent DNA this call remains unverified. The sample was blood. CDR3 protein: CASRPDRGRRFQTNEKLFF.